This is a list of T cell receptor beta chains from one sample in a study of cytomegalovirus exposure and HLA in healthy donors. Data came from immunoSEQ multiplex PCR; TCRdb stores just in-frame clones and leaves some out. Of around 90,000 clones listed, about 89% were seen once; the top ten hold about 8.6%. Sequencing input: PBMCs. These receptors were taken from a man between 25 and 39 years old in good health and CMV-seropositive. The CDR3 runs from the conserved cysteine through the conserved F or W. The D gene is left open where the match is weak. Clone size is not always given. Where it is, it says once, few, many or a class for expanded clones.

j_call	clone_size	v_call	d_call	cdr3_nt	cdr3_aa
TRBJ1-1	NA	TRBV7-9	NA	TGTGCCAGCAGCACTACAAAACGCCTAGGGGACACTGAAGCTTTCTTT	CASSTTKRLGDTEAFF
TRBJ1-4	NA	TRBV4-1	NA	TGCGCCAGCAGCCCTCGGGGCAGGGAGGAACTGTTTTTT	CASSPRGREELFF
TRBJ2-7	once	TRBV5-1	TRBD2	TGCGCCAGCAGCTTGGTGTACCGGCGGGAGGGCTGGTCCTACGAGCAGTACTTC	CASSLVYRREGWSYEQYF
TRBJ2-5	NA	TRBV15	NA	TGTGCCACCAGCAGAGGGGGGCTCAGGGGTGAGACCCAGTACTTC	CATSRGGLRGETQYF
TRBJ2-5	NA	TRBV7-9	NA	TGTGCCAGCAGCCAAACCGGGAGTCTGGAGACCCAGTACTTC	CASSQTGSLETQYF
TRBJ1-1	NA	TRBV18	NA	TGTGCCAGCTCACCCCGGCAGGGTGAGAGGGAAGCTTTCTTT	CASSPRQGEREAFF
TRBJ2-3	NA	TRBV18	NA	TGTGCCAGCTCCCCCATCACCGGGACACAGCTCACAGATACGCAGTATTTT	CASSPITGTQLTDTQYF
TRBJ2-7	NA	TRBV11-2	TRBD2	TGTGCCAGCAGCTTACCTAGCGGGGGTTACGAGCAGTACTTC	CASSLPSGGYEQYF
TRBJ2-5	NA	TRBV7-9	NA	TGTGCCAGCACCTACCAGAGGGAGACCCAGTACTTC	CASTYQRETQYF
TRBJ2-7	NA	TRBV5-4	NA	TGTGCCAGCAGCTTGTGGCTTAGCGAAAACGAGCAGTACTTC	CASSLWLSENEQYF
TRBJ2-1	NA	TRBV11-3	NA	TGTGCCAGCAGACAGGGAACTAGCGATGAGCAGTTCTTC	CASRQGTSDEQFF
TRBJ1-5	NA	TRBV7-6	NA	TGTGCCAGCAGCTTAGGCACAGGCGGGGACCAGCCCCAGCATTTT	CASSLGTGGDQPQHF
TRBJ2-2	NA	TRBV10-3	TRBD2	TGTGCCATCAGTCGTAGTGCGGGAGACGTCACCGGGGAGCTGTTTTTT	CAISRSAGDVTGELFF
TRBJ2-1	NA	TRBV10-1	NA	TGCGCCAGCAGTGAGTTGTTAGTCGGGAGTGAGCAGTTCTTC	CASSELLVGSEQFF
TRBJ2-7	few	TRBV7-9	TRBD1	TGTGCCAGCAGCCGGGGGACAGGGTGGTACGAGCAGTACTTC	CASSRGTGWYEQYF